The sequence of this T cell receptor (beta chain) was determined in a study of T cells after yellow fever vaccination. Findings and caveats of the study: Sorted repertoires could include abundant contaminating clonotypes from bulk cells.

The CDR3 extends over 14 amino acids. The J segment lost 10 bases and the V segment lost 6 bases, leaving 12 bases of the junction unmatched. CDR1 is SGHAT and CDR2 is FQNNGV in the germline V gene. This clonotype was counted between two and nine times. TCRdb recomputed calls from the 5' RACE reads with MiXCR, one row per CDR3 protein. The sample has tens of thousands of distinct CDR3 sequences; 4% to 5% are singletons. Sequenced material: PBMCs, either bulk or a sorted T-cell subset (CD4+, CD8+, memory, or dextramer-sorted; not recorded which), taken on the day of the yellow fever booster vaccination. The V and J genes are TRBV11-2 and TRBJ1-2, with 9 bases lining up with TRBD1. The source is a man younger than 30 who received the YFV17D yellow fever vaccine. The DNA of the CDR3 is TGTGCCAGCAGACGCGACAGGGGGGCAATTATCTACACCTTC. It specifies CASRRDRGAIIYTF.